The present TCR beta chain was sequenced within a study of blood T cell repertoires in COVID-19. Overall study context: From T cells, B-cell-depleted T cells, or PBMCs came the material, which was cDNA or gDNA.

TCRdb keeps only in-frame clones here, not all; method: immunoSEQ multiplex PCR. The sample consists of 85,000 to 130,000 clones, about four fifths of them appearing once. Germline CDR1 MNHEY, CDR2 SVGAGI. The CDR3 runs 14 residues. Deletions cut 6 bases from V and 1 base from J, with 12 bases between. This receptor was taken from a man between 60 and 75 years old with acute or convalescent COVID-19. The V call is TRBV6-5, the J call TRBJ2-5, with D unresolved. Sequenced input: peripheral blood. CDR3 DNA: TGTGCCAGCAGACAAAGTATAGCCCAAGAGACCCAGTACTTC. This gives the protein CASRQSIAQETQYF.